What follows are 10 T cell receptor beta chains derived from one specimen sequenced in a study of identical twins' blood T cells. TCRdb fed the 5' RACE reads into MiXCR, producing one record per CDR3 protein. Of 400,000 or so distinct CDR3 sequences listed, approximately 30% are singletons. Sample: PBMCs. The receptors originated from a woman aged 18 to 55 in good health.

This rearrangement joins TRBV2 to TRBJ1-2; D gene unclear. Germline V CDR1 and CDR2: SNHLY, FYNNEI. The CDR3 consists of 15 residues. Trimming took 3 bases from V and 1 from J, leaving 12 bases between them. CDR3 DNA sequence: TGTGCCAGCAGTGAGGCCCGGACGGTTAACTATGGCTACACCTTC. It specifies CASSEARTVNYGYTF.

Only a few counts were recorded for this clonotype. CDR3 amino acids: CASSLGTEVTGELFF. The CDR3 DNA follows: TGTGCCAGCAGCTTAGGGACAGAAGTCACCGGGGAGCTGTTTTTT. The rearrangement links TRBV7-9 to TRBJ2-2; TRBD1 is a possible D gene (6 bases). Germline V CDR1 and CDR2: SEHNR, FQNEAQ (reference sequence). The CDR3 is 15 residues long. Deletions cut 1 base from V and 4 bases from J, with 10 bases between.

The CDR3 DNA is TGTGCCAGCAGCCCCCTAGGGGGAGTTAACTATGGCTACACCTTC. This translates into CASSPLGGVNYGYTF. The J gene is TRBJ1-2, the V gene TRBV7-9; perhaps TRBD1 as D (6 bases). CDR3 length: 15 amino acids. Germline V gene data show CDR1 as SEHNR and CDR2 as FQNEAQ (reference sequence). V dropped 5 bases and J dropped 1 base, with 14 bases sitting between them.

This chain connects TRBV10-3 to TRBJ1-3; 7 bases map to TRBD1. Germline V gene data show CDR1 as ENHRY and CDR2 as SYGVKD. The length of the CDR3 is 16 residues. Losses at the gene ends were 3 bases for V and 0 bases for J; bases not matched to a gene: 5. The CDR3 region has the DNA TGTGCCATCAGTGAAGGCAGGGGGAACTCTGGAAACACCATATATTTT. This translates into CAISEGRGNSGNTIYF.

Only a few counts were recorded for this clonotype. The chain joins TRBV7-9 to TRBJ1-5, with no clear D. The ends were cut back, 5 bases at V and 5 bases at J, with 10 bases in the middle. CDR1 SEHNR and CDR2 FQNEAQ come from the germline V gene (reference sequence). This CDR3 region has 13 residues. CDR3 sequence reads: CASSRNTDQPQHF. The CDR3 DNA reads TGTGCCAGCAGCCGCAATACTGATCAGCCCCAGCATTTT.

This chain uses TRBV10-3 with TRBJ1-2, with D uncertain. The CDR3 spans 11 residues. CDR1 and CDR2 from the germline V gene are ENHRY and SYGVKD. V was trimmed by 7 bases and J by 5 bases, leaving 8 bases between them. The CDR3 protein is CAIKMQYGYTF. The CDR3 DNA follows: TGTGCCATCAAGATGCAGTATGGCTACACCTTC.

The rearrangement uses TRBV12-3 or TRBV12-4 and TRBJ2-1, with D hard to call. V lost 3 bases and J lost 8, with 5 bases in between. The CDR3 spans 11 residues. The CDR3 sequence: CASSFTHEQFF. The DNA of the CDR3 is TGTGCCAGCAGTTTTACCCATGAGCAGTTCTTC.

This clonotype was counted a few times. J is TRBJ1-1 and V is TRBV20-1; D not certain. Germline loops: CDR1 DFQATT, CDR2 SNEGSKA (reference sequence). This CDR3 region has 13 residues. Trimming pared 7 bases from V and 1 base from J, leaving 13 bases between. The CDR3: CSVFRGGNTEAFF. Written as DNA, the CDR3 is TGCAGTGTTTTTCGCGGCGGGAACACTGAAGCTTTCTTT.

V and J are TRBV5-1 and TRBJ1-2; 7 bases are shared with TRBD1. Germline-derived CDR1 and CDR2 are SGHRS and YFSETQ. This CDR3 comprises 14 residues. With V trimmed by 3 bases and J by 3 bases, 5 bases remained unmatched. CDR3 in amino acids: CASSSTGNDYGYTF. As DNA, the CDR3 is TGCGCCAGCAGCTCGACAGGGAACGACTATGGCTACACCTTC.

In this sample, this clonotype turned up a few times. The rearrangement links TRBV9 to TRBJ2-2; D is perhaps TRBD1 or TRBD2 (5 bases each). The length of the CDR3 is 14 residues. Germline V gene sequence: CDR1 SGDLS, CDR2 YYNGEE. Trimming stripped 3 bases from V and 6 bases from J, with 12 bases between. As DNA, the CDR3 is TGTGCCAGCAGCGCCCAGGGAGCCCCCGGGGAGCTGTTTTTT. Translating gives CASSAQGAPGELFF.